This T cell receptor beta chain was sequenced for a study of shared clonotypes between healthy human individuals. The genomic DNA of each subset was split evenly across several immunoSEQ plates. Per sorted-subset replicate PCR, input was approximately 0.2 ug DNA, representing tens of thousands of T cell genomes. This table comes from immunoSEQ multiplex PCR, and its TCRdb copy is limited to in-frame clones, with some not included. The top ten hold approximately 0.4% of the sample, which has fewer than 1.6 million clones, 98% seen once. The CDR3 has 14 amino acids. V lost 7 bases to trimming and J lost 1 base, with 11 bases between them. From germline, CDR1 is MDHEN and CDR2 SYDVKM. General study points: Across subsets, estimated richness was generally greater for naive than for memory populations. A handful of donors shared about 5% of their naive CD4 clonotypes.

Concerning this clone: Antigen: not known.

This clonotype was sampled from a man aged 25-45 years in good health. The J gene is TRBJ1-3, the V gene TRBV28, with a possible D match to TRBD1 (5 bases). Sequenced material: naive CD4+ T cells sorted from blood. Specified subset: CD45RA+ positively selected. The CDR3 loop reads CASIYSGSGNTIYF. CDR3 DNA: TGTGCCAGCATTTACTCAGGGTCTGGAAACACCATATATTTT.